The rows below give T cell receptor beta chains drawn from one sample of a study of T cells in Graves' hyperthyroidism and ophthalmopathy. TCRdb independently ran MiXCR on the multiplex PCR reads; one entry per CDR3 protein. Among 550,000 to 600,000 distinct CDR3 sequences listed, 46% were seen once. Sequencing was performed on peripheral blood or thyroid tissue (not recorded which). The origin of the receptors is an adult woman with Graves' disease, either hyperthyroidism or ophthalmopathy (not recorded which). Both conserved end residues are trimmed from each CDR3. A D gene is named only where the DNA matches it firmly.

D gene	V gene	CDR3 length	J gene	CDR3 protein
TRBD1	TRBV15	11	TRBJ1-1	ATSTETGTEAF
.	TRBV5-5	12	TRBJ1-2	ASSLVAPTAGYT
.	TRBV3-1	11	TRBJ1-2	ASSQTRYNGYT
TRBD1	TRBV2	12	TRBJ2-5	ASSPGTDGQPQY
TRBD2	TRBV19	12	TRBJ2-7	ASGPSGRSYEQY
.	TRBV5-1	13	TRBJ1-6	ASSLGPGENSPLH
.	TRBV20-1	12	TRBJ1-1	SARDRVWGTEAF
TRBD1	TRBV29-1	13	TRBJ1-2	SVEGQVRANYGYT
.	TRBV7-2	13	TRBJ1-1	ASSPEREGGTEAF
TRBD2	TRBV7-2	12	TRBJ2-7	ASSFSGRGNEQY
TRBD2	TRBV10-2	11	TRBJ2-7	ASRTSGGGEQY
.	TRBV5-1	13	TRBJ2-2	ASSLVQGYTGELF
.	TRBV2	10	TRBJ1-2	ASGGAGYGYT
.	TRBV20-1	12	TRBJ2-7	SARDPNRDYEQY
TRBD2	TRBV20-1	11	TRBJ2-7	SARTSGSVEQY
TRBD1	TRBV2	13	TRBJ1-1	ASSKEWDRGSEAF
.	TRBV10-3	10	TRBJ1-2	AIRGAGYGYT
.	TRBV5-1	14	TRBJ1-5	ASCMAPVDSNQPQH
.	TRBV28	11	TRBJ1-4	ASTQQSNEKLF
.	TRBV20-1	11	TRBJ2-5	SAGQNTGKTQY
.	TRBV12-3/TRBV12-4	13	TRBJ1-3	ASRPGWNSGNTIY
TRBD1	TRBV2	16	TRBJ1-4	ASSQGDRAGATNEKLF
.	TRBV7-6	15	TRBJ1-5	ASSPGGLAGVQETQH
.	TRBV5-1	13	TRBJ2-7	ASSLLPGPDYEQY
TRBD1	TRBV10-3	14	TRBJ1-2	AIRAGAYRGSYGYT
TRBD1	TRBV19	11	TRBJ2-7	ATGGTGAYEQY
TRBD1	TRBV5-4	15	TRBJ1-2	ASSLVAGRGPHYGYT
TRBD2	TRBV10-3	12	TRBJ2-7	AIKPTSGSSEQY
TRBD1	TRBV13	13	TRBJ2-7	ASSPWGQGAYEQY
.	TRBV20-1	15	TRBJ2-6	SATTGTLNTGANVLT
.	TRBV7-9	11	TRBJ2-7	ASSLAGRWEQY
.	TRBV20-1	10	TRBJ2-7	SGGGGYDEQY
.	TRBV11-2	13	TRBJ1-1	ASSLVRSLNTEAF
.	TRBV10-3	14	TRBJ2-1	ATTNTDTSYYNEQF
.	TRBV15	14	TRBJ1-2	ATSSPIIGTYDGYT
.	TRBV7-7	13	TRBJ2-5	ASSLGRSFQETQY
.	TRBV7-8	11	TRBJ1-1	ASSFLQNTEAF
TRBD1	TRBV6-6	16	TRBJ1-1	ASSYELGVDRGNTEAF
TRBD1	TRBV29-1	12	TRBJ1-1	SVDKTGINTEAF
TRBD1	TRBV25-1	13	TRBJ2-7	ASSALQGAFYEQY
.	TRBV28	14	TRBJ1-5	ASRSTYGPINQPQH
TRBD2	TRBV28	15	TRBJ2-7	ASSPPSGDILRYEQY
.	TRBV5-1	14	TRBJ1-4	ASSPMGGSTNEKLF
.	TRBV2	10	TRBJ1-1	ASSVRDPRAF
.	TRBV10-2	13	TRBJ2-3	ASEPWATSTDTQY